This T cell receptor (beta chain) was identified during a study of esophageal squamous cell carcinoma under preoperative chemotherapy. Study-level information: Both tumor-infiltrating lymphocytes and peripheral blood T cells were profiled.

MiXCR, run by TCRdb on the PCR reads, gives a single entry per CDR3 protein. The profile shows over 13,000 distinct CDR3 sequences, roughly 60% of them singletons. Whole-study results and caveats: After treatment, tumor-infiltrating lymphocytes seemed to come partly from incoming peripheral T cells, not only local changes. Tumor-infiltrating lymphocytes showed no significant post-chemotherapy TCR diversity increase, unlike peripheral T cells.

V was pared by 7 bases and J by 3 bases, with 5 bases of the junction left unmatched. This CDR3 has 15 amino acids. Germline lookup yields CDR1 MNHNS and CDR2 SASEGT. As concerns this clonotype: Its target is not known.

Time point defined: before preoperative PTX-NDP chemotherapy. Patients received paclitaxel-nedaplatin as preoperative chemotherapy before surgery. The specimen was taken from a patient given preoperative chemotherapy. The clonotype comes from a human donor with esophageal squamous cell carcinoma. The donor label of this sample is uncertain. The chain is built from TRBV6-1 and TRBJ2-1; 11 bases match TRBD2. The CDR3 is CASTSLAGGYNEQFF. In nucleotides, the CDR3 is TGTGCCAGCACAAGCCTAGCGGGAGGCTACAATGAGCAGTTCTTC.